Included here is one T cell receptor beta chain sequence, with context. The entry originates in a study of blood T cell repertoires in COVID-19. Study-level background: The analysed material was cDNA or gDNA that came from T cells, B-cell-depleted T cells, or PBMCs.

Produced via immunoSEQ multiplex PCR; TCRdb's table is partial and in-frame only. The sample consists of around 300,000 clones, roughly 89% of them appearing once. Trimming took off 0 bases at V and 8 bases at J, with 17 bases between the two ends. Germline V gives CDR1 SGHNT, CDR2 YYREEE (reference sequence). The length of the CDR3 is 15 residues. Sequences were obtained from peripheral blood. The gene calls are TRBV5-4 and TRBJ1-2; D is unresolved. This TCR was recovered from a woman in her twenties or thirties with active or convalescent COVID-19. The CDR3 spells CASSLGTLPGGGYTF. The DNA of the CDR3 is TGTGCCAGCAGCTTGGGGACCCTGCCCGGAGGAGGCTACACCTTC.